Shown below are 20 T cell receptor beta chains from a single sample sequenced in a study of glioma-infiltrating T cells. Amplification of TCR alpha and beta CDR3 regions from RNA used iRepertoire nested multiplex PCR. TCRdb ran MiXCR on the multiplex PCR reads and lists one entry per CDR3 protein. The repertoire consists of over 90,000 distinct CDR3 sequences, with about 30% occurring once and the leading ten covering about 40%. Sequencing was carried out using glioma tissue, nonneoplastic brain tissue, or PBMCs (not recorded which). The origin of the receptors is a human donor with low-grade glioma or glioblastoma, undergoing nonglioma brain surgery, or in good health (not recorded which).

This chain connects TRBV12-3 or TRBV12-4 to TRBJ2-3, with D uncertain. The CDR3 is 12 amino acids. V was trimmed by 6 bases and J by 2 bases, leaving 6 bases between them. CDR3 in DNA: TGTGCCAGCAGACGTTACACAGATACGCAGTATTTT. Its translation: CASRRYTDTQYF.

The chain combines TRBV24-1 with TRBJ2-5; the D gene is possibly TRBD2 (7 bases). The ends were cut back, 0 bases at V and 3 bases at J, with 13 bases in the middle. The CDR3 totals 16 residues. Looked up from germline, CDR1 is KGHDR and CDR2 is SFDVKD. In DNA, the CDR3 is TGTGCCACCAGTGATTTGGGTGGGGGGGGCAAAGAGACCCAGTACTTC. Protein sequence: CATSDLGGGGKETQYF.

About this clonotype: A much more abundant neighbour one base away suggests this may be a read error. CDR3 sequence reads: CARRDSGYGYTF. In nucleotides, the CDR3 is TGTGCCAGGCGGGACAGCGGCTATGGCTACACCTTC. The J gene is TRBJ1-2, the V gene TRBV6-1; TRBD1 aligns across 7 bases. This CDR3 region has 12 residues. Germline values: CDR1 MNHNS, CDR2 SASEGT. Germline trimming cut 9 bases from V and 4 bases from J; bases unmatched to any gene: 5.

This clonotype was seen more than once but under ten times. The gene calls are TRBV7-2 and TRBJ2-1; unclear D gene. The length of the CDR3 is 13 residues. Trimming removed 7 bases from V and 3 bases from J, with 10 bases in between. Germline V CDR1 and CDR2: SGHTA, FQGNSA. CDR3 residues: CASTPFSYNEQFF. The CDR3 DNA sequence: TGTGCCAGCACTCCGTTTAGCTACAATGAGCAGTTCTTC.

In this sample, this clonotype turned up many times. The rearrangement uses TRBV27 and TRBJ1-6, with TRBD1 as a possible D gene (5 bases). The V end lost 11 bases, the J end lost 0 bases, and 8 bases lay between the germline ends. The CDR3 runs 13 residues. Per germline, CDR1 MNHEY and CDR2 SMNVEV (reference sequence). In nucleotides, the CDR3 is TGTGCCTCTAGGGGCTCCTATAATTCACCCCTCCACTTT. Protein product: CASRGSYNSPLHF.

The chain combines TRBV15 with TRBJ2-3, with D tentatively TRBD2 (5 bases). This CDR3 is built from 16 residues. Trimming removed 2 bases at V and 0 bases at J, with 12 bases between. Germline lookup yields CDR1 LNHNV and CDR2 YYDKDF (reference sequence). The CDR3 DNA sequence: TGTGCCACCAGCAGACAGCGGTGGTGTAGCACAGATACGCAGTATTTT. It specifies CATSRQRWCSTDTQYF.

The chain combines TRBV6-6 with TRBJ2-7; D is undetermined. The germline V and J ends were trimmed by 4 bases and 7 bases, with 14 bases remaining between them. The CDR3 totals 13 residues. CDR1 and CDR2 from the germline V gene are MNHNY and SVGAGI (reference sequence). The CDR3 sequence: CASSLGPFGEQYF. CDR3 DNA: TGTGCCAGCAGTTTAGGACCGTTTGGGGAGCAGTACTTC.

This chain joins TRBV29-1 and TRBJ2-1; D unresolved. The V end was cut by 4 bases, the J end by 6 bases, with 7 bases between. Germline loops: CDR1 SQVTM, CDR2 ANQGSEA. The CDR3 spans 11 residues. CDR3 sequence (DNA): TGCAGCGTTGTTCCGGTCAATGAGCAGTTCTTC. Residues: CSVVPVNEQFF.

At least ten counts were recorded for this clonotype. The CDR3 sequence: CASRYGTLNNEQFF. CDR3 bases: TGTGCCAGCAGATACGGGACACTGAACAATGAGCAGTTCTTC. This chain joins TRBV7-9 and TRBJ2-1; TRBD1 is a possible D gene (6 bases). Trimming removed 6 bases from V and 5 bases from J, with 14 bases in between. This CDR3 has 14 amino acids. The germline V gene encodes CDR1 SEHNR and CDR2 FQNEAQ (reference sequence).

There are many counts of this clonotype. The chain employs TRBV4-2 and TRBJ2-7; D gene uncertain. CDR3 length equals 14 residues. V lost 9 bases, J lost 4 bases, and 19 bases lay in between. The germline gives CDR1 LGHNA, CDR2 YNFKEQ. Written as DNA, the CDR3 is TGTGCCAGTCAAATGGAGCGAGGTTGGTACGAGCAGTACTTC. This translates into CASQMERGWYEQYF.

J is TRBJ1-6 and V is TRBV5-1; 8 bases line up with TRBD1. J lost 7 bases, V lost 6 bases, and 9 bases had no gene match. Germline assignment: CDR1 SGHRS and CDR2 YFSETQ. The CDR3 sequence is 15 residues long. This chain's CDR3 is CASTAGGRENSPLHF. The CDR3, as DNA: TGCGCCAGCACGGCAGGGGGCAGGGAGAATTCACCCCTCCACTTT.

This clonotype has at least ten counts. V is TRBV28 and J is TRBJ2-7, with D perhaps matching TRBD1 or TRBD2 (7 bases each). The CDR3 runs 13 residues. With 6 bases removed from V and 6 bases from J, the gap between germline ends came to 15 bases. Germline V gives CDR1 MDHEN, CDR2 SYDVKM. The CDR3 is CASSRGGGVEQYF. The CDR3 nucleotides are TGTGCCAGCAGCCGGGGAGGGGGCGTCGAGCAGTACTTC.

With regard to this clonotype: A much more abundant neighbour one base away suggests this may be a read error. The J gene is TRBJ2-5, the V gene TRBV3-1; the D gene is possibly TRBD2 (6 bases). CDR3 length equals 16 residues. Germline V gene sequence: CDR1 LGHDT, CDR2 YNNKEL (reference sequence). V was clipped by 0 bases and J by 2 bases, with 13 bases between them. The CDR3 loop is CASSQDQRVGQETQYF. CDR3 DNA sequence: TGTGCCAGCAGCCAAGATCAGCGGGTGGGTCAAGAGACCCAGTACTTC.

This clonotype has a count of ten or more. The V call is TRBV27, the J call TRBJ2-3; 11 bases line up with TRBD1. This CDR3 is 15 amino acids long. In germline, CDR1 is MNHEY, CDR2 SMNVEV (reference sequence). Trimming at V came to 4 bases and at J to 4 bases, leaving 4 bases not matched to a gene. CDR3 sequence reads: CASSSPGQGADTQYF. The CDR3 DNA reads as TGTGCCAGCAGTTCGCCGGGACAGGGGGCAGATACGCAGTATTTT.

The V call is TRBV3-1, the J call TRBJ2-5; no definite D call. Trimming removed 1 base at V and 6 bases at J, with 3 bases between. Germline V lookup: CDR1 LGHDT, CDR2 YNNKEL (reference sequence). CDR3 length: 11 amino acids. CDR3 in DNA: TGTGCCAGCAGCCAAGGTCAGACCCAGTACTTC. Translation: CASSQGQTQYF.

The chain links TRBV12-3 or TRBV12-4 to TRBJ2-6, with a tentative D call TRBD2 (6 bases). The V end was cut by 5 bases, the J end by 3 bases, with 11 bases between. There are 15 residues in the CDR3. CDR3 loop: CASSVREFGANVLTF. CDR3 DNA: TGTGCCAGCAGTGTCCGGGAGTTTGGGGCCAACGTCCTGACTTTC.

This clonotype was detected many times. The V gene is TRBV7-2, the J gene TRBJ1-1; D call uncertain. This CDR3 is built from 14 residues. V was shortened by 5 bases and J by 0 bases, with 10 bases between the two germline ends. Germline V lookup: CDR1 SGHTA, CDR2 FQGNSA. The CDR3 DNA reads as TGTGCCAGCAGCCCCCATGGGATGAACACTGAAGCTTTCTTT. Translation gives CASSPHGMNTEAFF.

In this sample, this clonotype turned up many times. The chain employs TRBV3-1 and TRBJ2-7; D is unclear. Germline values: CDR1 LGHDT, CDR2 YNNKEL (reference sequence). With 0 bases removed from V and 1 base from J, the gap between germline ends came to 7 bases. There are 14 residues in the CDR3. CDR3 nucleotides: TGTGCCAGCAGCCAAGAGGGCGGATCCTACGAGCAGTACTTC. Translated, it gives CASSQEGGSYEQYF.

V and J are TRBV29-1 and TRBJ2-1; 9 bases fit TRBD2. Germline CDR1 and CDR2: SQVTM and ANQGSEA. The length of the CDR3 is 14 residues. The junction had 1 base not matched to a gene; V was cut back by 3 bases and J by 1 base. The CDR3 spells CSVERGGSYNEQFF. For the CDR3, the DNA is TGCAGCGTTGAGCGGGGGGGTTCCTACAATGAGCAGTTCTTC.

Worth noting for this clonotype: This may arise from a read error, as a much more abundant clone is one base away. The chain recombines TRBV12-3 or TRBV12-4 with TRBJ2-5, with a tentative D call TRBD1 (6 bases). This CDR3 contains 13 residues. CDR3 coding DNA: TGTGCCAGCAGTACGGGACACCAAGAGGCCCAGTACTTC. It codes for CASSTGHQEAQYF.